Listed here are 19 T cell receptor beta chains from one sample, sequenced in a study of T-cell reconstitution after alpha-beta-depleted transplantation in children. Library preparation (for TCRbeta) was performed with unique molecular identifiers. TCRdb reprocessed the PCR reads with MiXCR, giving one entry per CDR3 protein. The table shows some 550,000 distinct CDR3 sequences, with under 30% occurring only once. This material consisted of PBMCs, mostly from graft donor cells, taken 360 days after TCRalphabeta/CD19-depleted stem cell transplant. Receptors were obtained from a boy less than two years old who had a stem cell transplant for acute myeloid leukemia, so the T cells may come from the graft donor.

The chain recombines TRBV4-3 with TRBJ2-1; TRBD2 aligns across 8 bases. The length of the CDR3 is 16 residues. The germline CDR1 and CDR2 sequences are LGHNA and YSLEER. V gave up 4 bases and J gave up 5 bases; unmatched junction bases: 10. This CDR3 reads CASSPQGAGANNEQFF. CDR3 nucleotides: TGCGCCAGCAGCCCCCAGGGAGCGGGGGCCAACAATGAGCAGTTCTTC.

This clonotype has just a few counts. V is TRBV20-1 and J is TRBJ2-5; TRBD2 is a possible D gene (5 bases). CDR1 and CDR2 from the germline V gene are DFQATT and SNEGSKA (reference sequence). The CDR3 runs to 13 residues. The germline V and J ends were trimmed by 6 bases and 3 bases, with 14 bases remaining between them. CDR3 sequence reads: CSAQDYQEETQYF. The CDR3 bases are TGCAGTGCCCAAGACTACCAGGAAGAGACCCAGTACTTC.

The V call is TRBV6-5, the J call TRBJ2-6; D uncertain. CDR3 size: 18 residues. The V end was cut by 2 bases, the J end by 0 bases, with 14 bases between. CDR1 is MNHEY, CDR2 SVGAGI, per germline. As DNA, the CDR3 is TGTGCCAGCAGTTACAATCAAGTCCGGGCCTCTGGGGCCAACGTCCTGACTTTC. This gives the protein CASSYNQVRASGANVLTF.

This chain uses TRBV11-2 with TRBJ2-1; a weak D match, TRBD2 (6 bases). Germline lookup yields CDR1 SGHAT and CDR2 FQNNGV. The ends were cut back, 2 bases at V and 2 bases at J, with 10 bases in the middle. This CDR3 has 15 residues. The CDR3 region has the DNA TGTGCCAGCAGCTTATCGGAGGGAACCTACAATGAGCAGTTCTTC. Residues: CASSLSEGTYNEQFF.

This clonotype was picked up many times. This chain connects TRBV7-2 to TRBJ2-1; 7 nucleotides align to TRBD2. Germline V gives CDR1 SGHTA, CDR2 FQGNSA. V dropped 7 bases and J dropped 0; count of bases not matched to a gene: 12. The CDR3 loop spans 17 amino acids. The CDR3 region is CASKRLATESSYNEQFF. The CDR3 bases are TGTGCCAGCAAGAGACTAGCAACTGAAAGCTCCTACAATGAGCAGTTCTTC.

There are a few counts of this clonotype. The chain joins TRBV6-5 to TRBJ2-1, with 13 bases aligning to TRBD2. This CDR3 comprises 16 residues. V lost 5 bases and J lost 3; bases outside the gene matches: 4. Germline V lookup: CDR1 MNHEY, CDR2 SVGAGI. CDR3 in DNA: TGTGCCAGCAGTAGGACTAGCGGGGGTGACTACAATGAGCAGTTCTTC. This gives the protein CASSRTSGGDYNEQFF.

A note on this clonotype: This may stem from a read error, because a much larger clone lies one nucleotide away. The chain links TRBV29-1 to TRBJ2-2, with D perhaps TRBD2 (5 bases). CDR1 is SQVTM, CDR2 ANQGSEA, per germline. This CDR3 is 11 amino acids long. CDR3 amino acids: CGVEGRGELFF. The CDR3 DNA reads TGCGGCGTTGAAGGGAGAGGGGAGCTGTTTTTT.

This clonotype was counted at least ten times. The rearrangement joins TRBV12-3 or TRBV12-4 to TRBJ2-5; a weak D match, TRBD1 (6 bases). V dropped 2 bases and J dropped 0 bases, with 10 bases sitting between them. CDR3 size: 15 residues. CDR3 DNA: TGTGCCAGCAGTTTACGATACAGGGACCAAGAGACCCAGTACTTC. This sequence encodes CASSLRYRDQETQYF.

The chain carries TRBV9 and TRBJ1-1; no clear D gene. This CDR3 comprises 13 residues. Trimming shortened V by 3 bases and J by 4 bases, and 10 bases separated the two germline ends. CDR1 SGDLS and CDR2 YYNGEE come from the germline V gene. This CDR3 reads CASSAGVGTEAFF. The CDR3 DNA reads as TGTGCCAGCAGCGCCGGGGTCGGCACTGAAGCTTTCTTT.

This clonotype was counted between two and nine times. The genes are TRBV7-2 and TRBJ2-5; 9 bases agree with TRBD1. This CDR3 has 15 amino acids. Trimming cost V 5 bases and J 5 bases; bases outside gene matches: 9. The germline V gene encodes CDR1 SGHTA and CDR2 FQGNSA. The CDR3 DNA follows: TGTGCCAGCAGCACCCACGGACAGGGGATTGAGACCCAGTACTTC. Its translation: CASSTHGQGIETQYF.

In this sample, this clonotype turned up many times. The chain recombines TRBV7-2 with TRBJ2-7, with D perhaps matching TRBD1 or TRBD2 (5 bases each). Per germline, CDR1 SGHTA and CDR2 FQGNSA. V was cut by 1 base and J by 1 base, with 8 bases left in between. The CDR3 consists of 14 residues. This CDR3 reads CASSLVGRSYEQYF. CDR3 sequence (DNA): TGTGCCAGCAGCTTAGTGGGACGGTCCTACGAGCAGTACTTC.

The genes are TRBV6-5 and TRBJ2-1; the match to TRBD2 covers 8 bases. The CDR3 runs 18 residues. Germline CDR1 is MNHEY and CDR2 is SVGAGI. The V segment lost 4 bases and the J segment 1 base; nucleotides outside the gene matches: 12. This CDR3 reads CASSSPFKRGPSYNEQFF. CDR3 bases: TGTGCCAGCAGTTCCCCATTCAAGCGGGGGCCTTCCTACAATGAGCAGTTCTTC.

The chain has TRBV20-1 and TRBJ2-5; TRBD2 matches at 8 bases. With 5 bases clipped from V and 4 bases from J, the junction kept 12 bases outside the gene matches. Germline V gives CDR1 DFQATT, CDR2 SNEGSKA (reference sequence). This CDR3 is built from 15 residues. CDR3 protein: CSALRSGGWVETQYF. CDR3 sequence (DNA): TGCAGTGCTCTGCGGAGCGGGGGATGGGTAGAGACCCAGTACTTC.

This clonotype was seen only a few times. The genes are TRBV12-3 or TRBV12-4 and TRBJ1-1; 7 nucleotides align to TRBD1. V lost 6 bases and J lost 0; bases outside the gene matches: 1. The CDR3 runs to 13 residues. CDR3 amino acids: CASRGQMNTEAFF. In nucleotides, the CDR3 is TGTGCCAGCAGGGGACAGATGAACACTGAAGCTTTCTTT.

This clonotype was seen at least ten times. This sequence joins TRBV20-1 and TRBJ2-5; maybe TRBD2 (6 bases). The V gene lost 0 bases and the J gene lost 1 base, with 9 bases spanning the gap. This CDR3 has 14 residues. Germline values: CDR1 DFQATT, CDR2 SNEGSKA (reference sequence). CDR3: CSAREGGSQETQYF. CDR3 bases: TGCAGTGCTAGAGAGGGAGGAAGCCAAGAGACCCAGTACTTC.

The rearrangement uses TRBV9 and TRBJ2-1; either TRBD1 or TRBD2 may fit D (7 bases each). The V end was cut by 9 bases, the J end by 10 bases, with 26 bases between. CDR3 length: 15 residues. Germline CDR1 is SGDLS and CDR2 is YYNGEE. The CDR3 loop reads CAILRGGVWRTEQFF. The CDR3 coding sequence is TGTGCCATCCTCAGGGGGGGAGTTTGGAGGACGGAGCAGTTCTTC. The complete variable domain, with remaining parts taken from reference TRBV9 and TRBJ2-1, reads DSGVTQTPKHLITATGQRVTLRCSPRSGDLSVYWYQQSLDQGLQFLIQYYNGEERAKGNILERFSAQQFPDLHSELNLSSLELGDSALYFCAILRGGVWRTEQFFGPGTRLTVL.

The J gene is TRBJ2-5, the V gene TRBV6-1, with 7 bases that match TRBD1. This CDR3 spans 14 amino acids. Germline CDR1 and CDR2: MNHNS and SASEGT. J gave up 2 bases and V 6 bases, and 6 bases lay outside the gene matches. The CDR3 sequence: CASRDRDRQETQYF. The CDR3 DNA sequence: TGTGCCAGCAGGGATCGGGACAGACAAGAGACCCAGTACTTC.

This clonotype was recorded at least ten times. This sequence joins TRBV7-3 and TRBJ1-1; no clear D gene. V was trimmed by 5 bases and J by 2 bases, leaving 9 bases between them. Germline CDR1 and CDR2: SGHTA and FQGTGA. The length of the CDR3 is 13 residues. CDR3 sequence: CASSQNINTEAFF. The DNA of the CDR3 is TGTGCCAGCAGCCAAAACATTAACACTGAAGCTTTCTTT.

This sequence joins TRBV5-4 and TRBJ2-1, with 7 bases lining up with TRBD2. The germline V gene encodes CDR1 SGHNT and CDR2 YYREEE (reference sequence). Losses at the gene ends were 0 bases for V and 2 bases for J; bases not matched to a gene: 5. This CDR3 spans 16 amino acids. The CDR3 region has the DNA TGTGCCAGCAGCTTGGTCCTAGCGGAAACCTACAATGAGCAGTTCTTC. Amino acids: CASSLVLAETYNEQFF.